This T cell receptor (beta chain) was recovered during a study of cytomegalovirus exposure and HLA in healthy donors. Study findings and constraints: Some V segments, including TRBV6-2 and TRBV6-3, were excluded as indistinguishable.

13 Jbeta primers and 60 Vbeta primers were used for the PCR. Sequencing was performed with immunoSEQ multiplex PCR; in TCRdb, only in-frame clones are kept and a portion is missing. The sample has over 150,000 clones; over 70% are singletons. Concerning this clone itself: Its specificity is not known.

Trimming pared 3 bases from V and 0 bases from J, leaving 9 bases between. The CDR3 loop spans 15 amino acids. Germline CDR1 reads MGHDK; CDR2 reads SYGVNS. Sequencing input: PBMCs. This sequence joins TRBV25-1 and TRBJ1-3; D uncertain. The sequence derives from a woman aged 45-60 years in good health and CMV-seropositive. As DNA, the CDR3 is TGTGCCAGCAGTGATCCAGAGGTCTCTGGAAACACCATATATTTT. Its protein product is CASSDPEVSGNTIYF. The full variable domain, rest sourced from reference TRBV25-1 and TRBJ1-3, is EADIYQTPRYLVIGTGKKITLECSQTMGHDKMYWYQQDPGMELHLIHYSYGVNSTEKGDLSSESTVSRIRTEHFPLTLESARPSHTSQYLCASSDPEVSGNTIYFGEGSWLTVV.